What follows is one TCR beta chain and its context. CDR1 and CDR2 from the germline V gene are MNHEY and SMNVEV (reference sequence). CDR3 length equals 18 residues. The V and J ends lost 2 bases and 5 bases respectively, with 22 bases between them. The time point denotes: after neoadjuvant nivolumab, at surgical resection. This sample was included in a study of neoadjuvant anti-PD-1 for oral cavity cancer. Method: immunoSEQ multiplex PCR; TCRdb's copy keeps in-frame clones and lacks some. Of about 12,000 clones listed, 71% are singletons. The chain combines TRBV27 with TRBJ2-1, with D possibly TRBD1 on 5 matching bases. The receptor comes from a person aged 35-80 years with oral cavity squamous cell carcinoma. Sample: PBMCs, taken after nivolumab (anti-PD-1) treatment. The CDR3 DNA reads TGTGCCAGCAGTTTAATGGGTAGGGGCGGAACCCAAAACAATGAGCAGTTCTTC. Translating it yields CASSLMGRGGTQNNEQFF.